This T cell receptor beta chain was observed in a study of shared clonotypes between healthy human individuals. Points on this clone: What it binds is unknown.

Findings and limits, study-wide: Richness estimates generally favored naive over memory subsets.

Germline trimming cut 5 bases from V and 6 bases from J; bases unmatched to any gene: 11. This CDR3 is 15 amino acids long. Germline-derived CDR1 and CDR2 are MNHEY and SVGAGI. The assay was carried out at the deep level. Source study methods: ImmunoSEQ yielded junction-only sequences lacking quality scores, so filtering differed. Sequencing was performed with immunoSEQ multiplex PCR; in TCRdb, only in-frame clones are kept and a portion is missing. Clone size and the V and J calls come from that table; the DNA yielded D and trimming. The sample carries 2.3 million or so clones, approximately 95% recorded once.

Sequenced sample: naive CD4+ T cells from PBMCs. Regarding subset: CD45RA+ positively selected. The sequence derives from a young man in good health. Some clones in this sample may be carry-over from other donors' samples. The chain has TRBV6-5 and TRBJ2-7; 9 bases are shared with TRBD1. The CDR3 protein is CASSRLGTGHGEQYF. As DNA, the CDR3 is TGTGCCAGCAGTCGCCTTGGGACAGGGCATGGCGAGCAGTACTTC.